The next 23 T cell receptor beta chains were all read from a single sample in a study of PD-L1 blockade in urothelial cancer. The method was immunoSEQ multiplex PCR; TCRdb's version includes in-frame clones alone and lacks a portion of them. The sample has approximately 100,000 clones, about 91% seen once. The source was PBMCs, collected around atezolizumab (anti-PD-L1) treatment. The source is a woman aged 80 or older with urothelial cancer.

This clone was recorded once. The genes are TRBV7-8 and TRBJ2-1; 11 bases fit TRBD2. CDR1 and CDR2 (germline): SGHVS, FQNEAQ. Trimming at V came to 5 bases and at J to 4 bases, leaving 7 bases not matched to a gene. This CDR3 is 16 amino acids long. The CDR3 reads CASSLYSGRDYNEQFF. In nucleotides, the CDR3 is TGTGCCAGCAGCCTGTATAGCGGGAGGGATTACAATGAGCAGTTCTTC.

The CDR3 region is CASGTSGRLPDEQFF. The CDR3 nucleotides read TGTGCCAGCGGGACTAGCGGGAGGTTACCGGATGAGCAGTTCTTC. V usage is TRBV9 and J usage is TRBJ2-1; the match to TRBD2 covers 15 bases. This CDR3 contains 15 residues. The V gene end was trimmed by 7 bases and the J gene end by 8 bases; junction bases not matched to a gene: 7. Looked up from germline, CDR1 is SGDLS and CDR2 is YYNGEE.

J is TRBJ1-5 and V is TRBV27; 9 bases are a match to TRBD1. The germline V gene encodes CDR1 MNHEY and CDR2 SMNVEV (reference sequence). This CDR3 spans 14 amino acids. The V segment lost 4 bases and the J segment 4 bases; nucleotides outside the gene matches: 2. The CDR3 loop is CASSSGQGNQPQHF. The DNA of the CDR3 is TGTGCCAGCAGTTCAGGACAGGGGAATCAGCCCCAGCATTTT.

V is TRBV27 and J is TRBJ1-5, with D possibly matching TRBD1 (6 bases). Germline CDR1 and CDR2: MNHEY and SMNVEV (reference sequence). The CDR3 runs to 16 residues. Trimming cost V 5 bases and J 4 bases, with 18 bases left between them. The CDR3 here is CASSRDRNGPNQPQHF. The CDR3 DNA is TGTGCCAGCAGTCGCGACAGGAACGGACCAAATCAGCCCCAGCATTTT.

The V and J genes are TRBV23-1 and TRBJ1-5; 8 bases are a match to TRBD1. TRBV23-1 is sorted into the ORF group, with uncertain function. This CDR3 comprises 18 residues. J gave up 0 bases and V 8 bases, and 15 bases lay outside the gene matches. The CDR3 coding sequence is TGCGCCAGCCCCCACCGGGACAGGACAGCTTATAGCAATCAGCCCCAGCATTTT. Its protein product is CASPHRDRTAYSNQPQHF.

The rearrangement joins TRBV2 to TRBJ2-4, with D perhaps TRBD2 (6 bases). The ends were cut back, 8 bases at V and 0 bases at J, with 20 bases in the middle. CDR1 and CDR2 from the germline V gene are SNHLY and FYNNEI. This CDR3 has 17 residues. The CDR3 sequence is CASANRDWGLAKNIQYF. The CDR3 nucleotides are TGTGCCAGCGCTAACCGGGACTGGGGATTAGCCAAAAACATTCAGTACTTC.

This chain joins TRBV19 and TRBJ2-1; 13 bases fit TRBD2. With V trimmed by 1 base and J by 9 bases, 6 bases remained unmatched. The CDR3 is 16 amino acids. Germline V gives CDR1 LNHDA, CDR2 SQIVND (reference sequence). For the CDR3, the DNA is TGTGCCAGTAGTATAGGCGGGACTAGCGGGATCATTGAGCAGTTCTTC. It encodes CASSIGGTSGIIEQFF.

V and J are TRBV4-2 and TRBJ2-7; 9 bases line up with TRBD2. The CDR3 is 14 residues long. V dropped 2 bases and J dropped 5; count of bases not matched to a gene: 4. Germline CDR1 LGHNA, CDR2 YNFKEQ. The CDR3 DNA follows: TGTGCCAGCAGCCAATCGCGGGAGGGCAACGAGCAGTACTTC. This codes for CASSQSREGNEQYF.

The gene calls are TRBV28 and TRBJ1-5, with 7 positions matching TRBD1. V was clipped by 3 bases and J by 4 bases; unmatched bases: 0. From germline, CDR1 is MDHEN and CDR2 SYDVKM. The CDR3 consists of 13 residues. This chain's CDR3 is CASSLDRNQPQHF. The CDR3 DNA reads TGTGCCAGCAGTTTGGACAGGAATCAGCCCCAGCATTTT.

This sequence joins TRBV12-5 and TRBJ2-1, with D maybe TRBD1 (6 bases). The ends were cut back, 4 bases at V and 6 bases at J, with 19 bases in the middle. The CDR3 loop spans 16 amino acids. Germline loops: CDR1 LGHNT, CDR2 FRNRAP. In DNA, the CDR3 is TGTGCTAGTGGTTCTCAGGGCAGGGGCGTCGGCAATGAGCAGTTCTTC. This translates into CASGSQGRGVGNEQFF.

CDR3: CASCPFTGVGGELFF. The CDR3 DNA follows: TGTGCCAGTTGCCCATTCACAGGGGTGGGCGGGGAGCTGTTTTTT. The rearrangement uses TRBV19 and TRBJ2-2; 7 bases are shared with TRBD1. V was pared by 8 bases and J by 7 bases, with 13 bases of the junction left unmatched. Germline V gene sequence: CDR1 LNHDA, CDR2 SQIVND (reference sequence). The CDR3 contains 15 residues.

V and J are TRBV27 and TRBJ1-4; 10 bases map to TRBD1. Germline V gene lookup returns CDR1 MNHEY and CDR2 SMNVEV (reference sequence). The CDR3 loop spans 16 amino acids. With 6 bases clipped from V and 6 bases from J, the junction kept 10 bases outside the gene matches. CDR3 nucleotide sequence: TGTGCCAGCAGGAGAGGACAGGGGGGCAAGGATGAAAAACTGTTTTTT. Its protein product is CASRRGQGGKDEKLFF.

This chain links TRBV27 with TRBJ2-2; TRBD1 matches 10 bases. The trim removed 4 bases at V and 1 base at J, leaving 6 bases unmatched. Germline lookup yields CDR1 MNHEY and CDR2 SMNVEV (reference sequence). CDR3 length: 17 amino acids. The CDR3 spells CASSSETGGKNTGELFF. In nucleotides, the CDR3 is TGTGCCAGCAGTTCCGAGACAGGGGGCAAGAACACCGGGGAGCTGTTTTTT.

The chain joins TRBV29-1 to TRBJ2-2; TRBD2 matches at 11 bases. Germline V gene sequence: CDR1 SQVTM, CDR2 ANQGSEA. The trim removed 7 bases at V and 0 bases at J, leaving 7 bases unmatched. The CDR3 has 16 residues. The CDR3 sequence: CSALRLAGPNTGELFF. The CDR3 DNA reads TGCAGCGCCCTCAGACTAGCGGGACCGAACACCGGGGAGCTGTTTTTT.

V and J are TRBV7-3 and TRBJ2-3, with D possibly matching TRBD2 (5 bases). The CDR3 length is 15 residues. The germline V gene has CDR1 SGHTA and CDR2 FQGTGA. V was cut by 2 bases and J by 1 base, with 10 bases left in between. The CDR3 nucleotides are TGTGCCAGCAGCTTAGAGGGTTCACGCACAGATACGCAGTATTTT. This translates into CASSLEGSRTDTQYF.

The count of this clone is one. DNA for the CDR3: TGCGCCAGCAGAACGGGACTAGCCTACAATGAGCAGTTCTTC. It encodes CASRTGLAYNEQFF. The chain joins TRBV10-2 to TRBJ2-1; 8 bases agree with TRBD2. With V trimmed by 6 bases and J by 2 bases, 3 bases remained unmatched. The CDR3 consists of 14 residues. Germline loops: CDR1 WSHSY, CDR2 SAAADI.

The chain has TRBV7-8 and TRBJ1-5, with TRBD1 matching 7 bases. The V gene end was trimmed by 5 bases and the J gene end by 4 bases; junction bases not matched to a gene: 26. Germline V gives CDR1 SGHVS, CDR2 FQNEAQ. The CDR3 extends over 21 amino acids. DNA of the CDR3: TGTGCCAGCAGCCCTAGAGGGGACAGACACCCAACGAACTACCTAAATCAGCCCCAGCATTTT. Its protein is CASSPRGDRHPTNYLNQPQHF. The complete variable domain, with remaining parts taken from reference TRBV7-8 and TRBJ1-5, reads GAGVSQSPRYKVAKRGQDVALRCDPISGHVSLFWYQQALGQGPEFLTYFQNEAQLDKSGLPSDRFFAERPEGSVSTLKIQRTQQEDSAVYLCASSPRGDRHPTNYLNQPQHFGDGTRLSIL.

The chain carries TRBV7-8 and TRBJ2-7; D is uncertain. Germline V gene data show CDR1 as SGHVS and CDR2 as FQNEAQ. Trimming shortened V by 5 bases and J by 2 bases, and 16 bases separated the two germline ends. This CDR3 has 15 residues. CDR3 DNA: TGTGCCAGCAGCGCGCTAAACCTGATTACCTACGAGCAGTACTTC. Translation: CASSALNLITYEQYF. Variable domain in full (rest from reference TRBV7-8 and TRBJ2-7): GAGVSQSPRYKVAKRGQDVALRCDPISGHVSLFWYQQALGQGPEFLTYFQNEAQLDKSGLPSDRFFAERPEGSVSTLKIQRTQQEDSAVYLCASSALNLITYEQYFGPGTRLTVT.

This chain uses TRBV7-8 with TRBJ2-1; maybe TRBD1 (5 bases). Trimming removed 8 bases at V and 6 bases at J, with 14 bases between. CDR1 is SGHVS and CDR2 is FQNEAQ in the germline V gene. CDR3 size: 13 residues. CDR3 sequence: CASARDRLNEQFF. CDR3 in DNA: TGTGCCAGCGCTAGAGACAGACTCAATGAGCAGTTCTTC. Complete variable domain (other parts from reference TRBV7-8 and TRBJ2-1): GAGVSQSPRYKVAKRGQDVALRCDPISGHVSLFWYQQALGQGPEFLTYFQNEAQLDKSGLPSDRFFAERPEGSVSTLKIQRTQQEDSAVYLCASARDRLNEQFFGPGTRLTVL.

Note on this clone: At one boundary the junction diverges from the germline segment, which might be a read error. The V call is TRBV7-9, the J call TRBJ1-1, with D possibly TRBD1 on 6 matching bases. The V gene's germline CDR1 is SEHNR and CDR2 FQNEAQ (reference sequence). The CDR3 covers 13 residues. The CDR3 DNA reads TGTGCCAGCAGCTCCCTGGGGGCCTGGGTTTTGATCTTT. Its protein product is CASSSLGAWVLIF.

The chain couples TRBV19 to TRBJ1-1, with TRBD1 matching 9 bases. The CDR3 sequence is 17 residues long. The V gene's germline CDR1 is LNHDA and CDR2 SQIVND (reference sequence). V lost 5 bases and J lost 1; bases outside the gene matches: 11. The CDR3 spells CASSARGQGRWNTEAFF. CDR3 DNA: TGTGCCAGTAGTGCACGGGGACAGGGAAGGTGGAACACTGAAGCTTTCTTT.

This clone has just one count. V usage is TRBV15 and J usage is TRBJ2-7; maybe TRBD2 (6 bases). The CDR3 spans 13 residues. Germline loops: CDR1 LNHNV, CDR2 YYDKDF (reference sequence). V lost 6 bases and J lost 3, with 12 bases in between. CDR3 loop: CATSGGNLYEQYF. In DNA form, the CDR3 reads TGTGCCACCAGTGGGGGGAATCTCTACGAGCAGTACTTC.

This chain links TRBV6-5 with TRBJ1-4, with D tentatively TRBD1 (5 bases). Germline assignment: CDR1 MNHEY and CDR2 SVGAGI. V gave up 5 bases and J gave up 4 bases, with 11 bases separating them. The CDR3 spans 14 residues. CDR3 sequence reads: CASSQGRNNEKLFF. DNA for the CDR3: TGTGCCAGCAGTCAGGGAAGAAATAATGAAAAACTGTTTTTT.